Shown below are 19 T cell receptor beta chains from a single sample sequenced in a study of blood T cells in healthy people across ages. The second PCR ran about 7 to 12 cycles with a sample-barcoded 5' primer and J-beta primers. TCRdb fed the 5' RACE reads into MiXCR, producing one record per CDR3 protein. The data show about 760,000 distinct CDR3 sequences, more than 50% seen once. The specimen sequenced was blood. Receptor source: a man between 40 and 49 years old in good health.

This sequence joins TRBV29-1 and TRBJ2-1, with TRBD2 as a possible D gene (6 bases). The CDR3 has 12 residues. Germline CDR1 reads SQVTM; CDR2 reads ANQGSEA. The germline V and J ends were trimmed by 4 bases and 3 bases, with 7 bases remaining between them. For the CDR3, the DNA is TGCAGCGTTGTTAGCGGCTACAATGAGCAGTTCTTC. Amino acid sequence: CSVVSGYNEQFF.

The J gene is TRBJ2-3, the V gene TRBV20-1; tentative D call: TRBD1 (6 bases). V lost 1 base to trimming and J lost 0 bases, with 11 bases between them. The germline V gene has CDR1 DFQATT and CDR2 SNEGSKA (reference sequence). The CDR3 has 15 amino acids. The CDR3 nucleotides read TGCAGTGCTAGAGTGCCAGGGGCTAGCACAGATACGCAGTATTTT. Its protein product is CSARVPGASTDTQYF.

The rearrangement links TRBV2 to TRBJ1-2; no clear D. The CDR3 covers 11 residues. CDR1 is SNHLY, CDR2 FYNNEI, per germline. V lost 2 bases and J 10 bases, leaving 8 bases between the germline ends. CDR3 bases: TGTGCCAGCAGTGAAAAGAACTCCTACACCTTC. Its translation: CASSEKNSYTF.

This chain uses TRBV10-3 with TRBJ2-1; the match to TRBD1 covers 7 bases. CDR1 and CDR2 (germline): ENHRY, SYGVKD. V trimming: 0 bases; J trimming: 6 bases; junction bases outside the gene matches: 17. The CDR3 contains 19 residues. The CDR3 coding sequence is TGTGCCATCAGTGAGTCTCGAGGGGGCGACAGGGCCCGATCCAATGAGCAGTTCTTC. Amino acid sequence: CAISESRGGDRARSNEQFF.

The V gene is TRBV2, the J gene TRBJ2-7; 7 bases are shared with TRBD2. The J call may be faulty, since TRBJ2-5 better matches the DNA end. There are 14 residues in the CDR3. CDR1 and CDR2 from the germline V gene are SNHLY and FYNNEI. For the CDR3, the DNA is TGTGCCAGCAGTGAAGCGCCTAGCGGATCGACCCAGTACTTC. It specifies CASSEAPSGSTQYF.

The chain couples TRBV20-1 to TRBJ2-3; the D is unclear. The germline V gene has CDR1 DFQATT and CDR2 SNEGSKA (reference sequence). The CDR3 is 15 amino acids. Trimming removed 5 bases from V and 0 bases from J, with 15 bases in between. The CDR3 region is CSAAISTTSTDTQYF. DNA of the CDR3: TGCAGTGCTGCCATTTCGACAACTAGCACAGATACGCAGTATTTT.

This clonotype was detected ten times or more. J is TRBJ2-1 and V is TRBV27; D perhaps matches TRBD2 (5 bases). Germline lookup yields CDR1 MNHEY and CDR2 SMNVEV (reference sequence). Trimming took off 3 bases at V and 6 bases at J, with 12 bases between the two ends. CDR3 size: 14 residues. The CDR3 is CASSLWQAGNEQFF. In nucleotides, the CDR3 is TGTGCCAGCAGTTTGTGGCAGGCGGGCAATGAGCAGTTCTTC.

The chain employs TRBV7-2 and TRBJ2-5; no clear D. Trimming cost V 3 bases and J 2 bases, with 16 bases left between them. The CDR3 loop spans 16 amino acids. The germline V gene has CDR1 SGHTA and CDR2 FQGNSA. For the CDR3, the DNA is TGTGCCAGCAGCTTCTCCGGGCTAGTGGTACAAGAGACCCAGTACTTC. It encodes CASSFSGLVVQETQYF.

This clonotype was picked up many times. The gene calls are TRBV7-9 and TRBJ1-2; D is unclear. The V gene's germline CDR1 is SEHNR and CDR2 FQNEAQ (reference sequence). Trimming removed 3 bases from V and 10 bases from J, with 9 bases in between. The CDR3 sequence is 11 residues long. CDR3 nucleotide sequence: TGTGCCAGCAGCTTGGACCATGACTACACCTTC. Protein: CASSLDHDYTF.

The chain links TRBV6-6 to TRBJ1-1; 7 nucleotides line up with TRBD1. The junction had 10 bases not matched to a gene; V was cut back by 6 bases and J by 0 bases. The CDR3 is 16 amino acids. Germline CDR1 MNHNY, CDR2 SVGAGI (reference sequence). CDR3 in DNA: TGTGCCAGCAGCCGCGGGACAGCAACCCTGAACACTGAAGCTTTCTTT. This sequence encodes CASSRGTATLNTEAFF.

DNA for the CDR3: TGTGCCAGCAGCCAAACTGGGGGGGCTGGGACTGAAGCTTTCTTT. Protein sequence: CASSQTGGAGTEAFF. V gene TRBV5-6 combines with J gene TRBJ1-1; tentative D call: TRBD1 (6 bases). Germline-derived CDR1 and CDR2 are SGHDT and YYEEEE. The CDR3 runs to 15 residues. Trimming stripped 4 bases from V and 5 bases from J, with 18 bases between.

This clonotype showed up just a few times. The chain employs TRBV27 and TRBJ1-2, with 8 nucleotides matching TRBD1. This CDR3 is built from 16 residues. J was trimmed by 4 bases and V by 5 bases; bases with no gene match: 12. Germline lookup yields CDR1 MNHEY and CDR2 SMNVEV (reference sequence). The CDR3 protein is CASSQPRQGTIYGYTF. CDR3 in DNA: TGTGCCAGCAGTCAACCCCGACAGGGGACCATCTATGGCTACACCTTC.

This clonotype was seen at least ten times. The J gene is TRBJ1-2, the V gene TRBV6-5, with 7 bases identical to TRBD1. J was trimmed by 6 bases and V by 5 bases; bases with no gene match: 9. Germline V lookup: CDR1 MNHEY, CDR2 SVGAGI. The CDR3 covers 14 residues. The CDR3 is CASSRDRDRNGYTF. DNA for the CDR3: TGTGCCAGCAGTCGAGACCGGGACAGAAATGGCTACACCTTC.

V and J are TRBV11-2 and TRBJ1-1; D gene unclear. The CDR3 is made up of 16 amino acids. The germline CDR1 and CDR2 sequences are SGHAT and FQNNGV. The V gene lost 5 bases and the J gene lost 0 bases, with 16 bases spanning the gap. The CDR3 spells CASSRPSFGMNTEAFF. CDR3 bases: TGTGCCAGCAGCCGTCCGAGTTTCGGGATGAACACTGAAGCTTTCTTT.

The chain is built from TRBV9 and TRBJ2-2; D is possibly TRBD2 (6 bases). The CDR3 has 15 amino acids. Deletions cut 5 bases from V and 3 bases from J, with 14 bases between. The germline V gene has CDR1 SGDLS and CDR2 YYNGEE. This CDR3 reads CASRTGTGDTGELFF. The CDR3 DNA reads as TGTGCCAGCAGGACCGGGACTGGAGACACCGGGGAGCTGTTTTTT.

Notes on this clonotype: A much larger clone sits a single nucleotide away, making a read error possible. The J gene is TRBJ1-1, the V gene TRBV12-3 or TRBV12-4; D perhaps matches TRBD1 (6 bases). This CDR3 has 14 amino acids. The CDR3: CTSRRKGGGTEAFF. In DNA, the CDR3 is TGTACCAGCAGGAGAAAGGGGGGCGGCACTGAAGCTTTCTTT.

This chain uses TRBV7-2 with TRBJ2-1, with D perhaps matching TRBD2 (6 bases). Trimming stripped 9 bases from V and 7 bases from J, with 19 bases between. This CDR3 has 14 amino acids. The germline V gene encodes CDR1 SGHTA and CDR2 FQGNSA. CDR3 residues: CARPTRNMGNEQFF. As DNA, the CDR3 is TGTGCCAGACCGACTAGAAACATGGGGAATGAGCAGTTCTTC.

V gene TRBV7-8 combines with J gene TRBJ2-4; 9 bases are a match to TRBD2. The end of the DNA is better explained by TRBJ2-7, so the J call may be wrong. CDR3 length: 18 amino acids. CDR1 SGHVS and CDR2 FQNEAQ come from the germline V gene. The CDR3 region has the DNA TGTGCCAGCAGCCTCCCCATAGCGGGAGCCCAAAAGGCCTACGAGCAGTACTTC. This gives the protein CASSLPIAGAQKAYEQYF.

Points on this clonotype: A junction boundary mismatches the germline segment, possibly from a read error. This chain connects TRBV7-2 to TRBJ1-5; D gene unclear. The CDR3 totals 15 residues. Germline loops: CDR1 SGHTA, CDR2 FQGNSA. In nucleotides, the CDR3 is TGTGCCAGCGGCTTAGACGGGAAACCTAACCGGCCCCAGCATTTT. This codes for CASGLDGKPNRPQHF.